This TCR beta chain was found in a study of blood T cell repertoires in COVID-19 (dated by TCRdb to about 2020). With regard to the full study: Collaborator samples came from the United States, Italy and Spain and covered acute and convalescent phases of COVID-19. The prospective study material was composed of cDNA or gDNA derived from T cells, B-cell-depleted T cells, or PBMCs. Subjects who had been exposed to COVID-19, were actively infected with it, or had recovered from it provided the deeply sampled blood TCRbeta repertoires that made up the dataset. The repertoires were made available in a free public database intended to serve as a resource for research on the immune response to SARS-CoV-2. The samples were drawn from the first 160 participants of the ongoing ImmuneRACE study and from some 1,300 subjects provided by 6 global collaborators. Nearly every sample came with metadata listing a de-identified subject ID, COVID-19 status, age in years and sex. Where HLA class I and class II types were available, the types were taken from metadata supplied by the sample provider, not from assay-based typing. What the research found in general, with its limitations: The quantity of clinical and demographic metadata differed by source and by participant and was supplied without curation.

TCRbeta CDR3 regions were amplified from genomic DNA by means of the immunoSEQ Assay, a bias-controlled multiplex PCR. Processing in the source paper ran as follows. The number of nucleated cells in each sample was estimated by amplification of reference gene primers within the assay. To quantify the absolute abundance of each unique TCRbeta CDR3 rearrangement, sequence reads were collapsed and filtered. For each sample, productive Simpson clonality was calculated as the square root of Simpson's diversity index over productive rearrangements. TCRdb took this table from immuneACCESS and kept in-frame rearrangements with V and J called. Such tables lack part of the clones; where checked against another copy, unresolved V genes explain under half of the gap, and the rest is unexplained. D and trimming come from the DNA, and the V and J calls and clone size come from that table. The sample table lists tens of thousands of clones, about three quarters of them with a count of one. The ten most abundant clones make up around 25% of the sample.

Relative to germline, V is 5 bases shorter and J is 1 base shorter, with 8 bases between their ends. The CDR3 runs 14 residues from the cysteine to the phenylalanine. CDR3 DNA only is kept here, 42 bases in frame from base 1. CDR1 and CDR2, per the germline V gene, are SGHAT and FQNNGV. Whole blood was collected in K2EDTA tubes by collaborating institutions according to the institutions' own protocols. For TCRbeta analysis, collaborators shipped samples in one of three forms: frozen whole blood, isolated PBMCs, or DNA extracted from either of those sample types. In its sample, this clone was seen a few times. There is no known antigen for this receptor. No clone much larger than this one lies a single base away; base qualities are absent. This specimen includes other DNA sequences encoding the same CDR3.

The sequence derives from a human donor in a cohort sampled during active COVID-19. The sequenced sample was peripheral blood. Recombination linked TRBV11-2 to TRBJ2-2, and possibly TRBD2, on 6 matching bases. The CDR3 reads as follows: CASSRRGNTGELFF. The sequence in DNA is TGTGCCAGCAGCCGGAGGGGGAACACCGGGGAGCTGTTTTTT.